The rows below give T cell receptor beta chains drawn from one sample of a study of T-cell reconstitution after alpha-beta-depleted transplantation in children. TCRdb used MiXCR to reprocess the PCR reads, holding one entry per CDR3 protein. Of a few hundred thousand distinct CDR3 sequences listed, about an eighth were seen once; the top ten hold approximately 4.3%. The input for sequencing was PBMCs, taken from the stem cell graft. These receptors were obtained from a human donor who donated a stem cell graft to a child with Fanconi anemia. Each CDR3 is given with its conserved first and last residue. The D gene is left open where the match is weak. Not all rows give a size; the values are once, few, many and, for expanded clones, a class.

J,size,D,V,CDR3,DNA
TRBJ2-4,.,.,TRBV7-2,CASSLDLTGPIQYF,TGTGCCAGCAGCTTAGATTTAACAGGGCCCATTCAGTACTTC
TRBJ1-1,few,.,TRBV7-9,CASRQDIRNTEAFF,TGTGCCAGCAGACAGGACATAAGAAACACTGAAGCTTTCTTT
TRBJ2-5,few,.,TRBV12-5,CASGFGGAETQYF,TGTGCTAGTGGTTTCGGGGGCGCGGAGACCCAGTACTTC
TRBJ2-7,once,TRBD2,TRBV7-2,CASSFGFPSGTSYEQYF,TGTGCCAGCAGCTTCGGTTTCCCTAGCGGAACCTCCTACGAGCAGTACTTC
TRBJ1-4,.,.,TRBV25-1,CASSVGSEKLFF,TGTGCCAGCAGTGTAGGGTCCGAAAAACTGTTTTTT
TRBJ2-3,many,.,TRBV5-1,CASSLAKGGGSTDTQYF,TGCGCCAGCAGCTTGGCCAAGGGGGGCGGGAGCACAGATACGCAGTATTTT
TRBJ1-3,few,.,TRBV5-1,CASSMDVSSGNTIYF,TGCGCCAGCAGCATGGACGTGAGCTCTGGAAACACCATATATTTT
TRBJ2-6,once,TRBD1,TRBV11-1,CASSPTGVGANVLTF,TGTGCCAGCAGTCCCACAGGGGTCGGGGCCAACGTCCTGACTTTC
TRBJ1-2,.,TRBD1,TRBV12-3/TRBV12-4,CASSSNSGGYGYTF,TGTGCCAGCAGCTCCAACTCAGGGGGCTATGGCTACACCTTC
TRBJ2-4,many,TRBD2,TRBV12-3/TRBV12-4,CASSFSGGRGIQYF,TGTGCCAGCAGTTTCAGCGGGGGTCGGGGCATTCAGTACTTC
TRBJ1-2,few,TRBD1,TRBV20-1,CSARSTGGGGYTF,TGCAGTGCTAGGTCTACAGGGGGCGGGGGCTACACCTTC
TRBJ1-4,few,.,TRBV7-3,CASSLRDLTNEKLFF,TGTGCCAGCAGCTTACGGGACTTAACTAATGAAAAACTGTTTTTT
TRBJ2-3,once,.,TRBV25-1,CACRPVGSGTDTQYF,TGTGCCTGCAGGCCGGTTGGCAGTGGCACAGATACGCAGTATTTT
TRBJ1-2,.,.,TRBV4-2,CASSQVNSLDYGYTF,TGTGCCAGCAGCCAAGTTAACAGCTTAGACTATGGCTACACCTTC
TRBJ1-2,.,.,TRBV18,CASSQVSGYTF,TGTGCCAGCTCACAAGTATCTGGCTACACCTTC
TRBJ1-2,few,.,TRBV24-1,CATSGAVGYTF,TGTGCCACCAGTGGGGCTGTCGGCTACACCTTC
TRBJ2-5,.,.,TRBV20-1,CSAPLGGPQETQYF,TGCAGTGCTCCCCTCGGGGGCCCTCAAGAGACCCAGTACTTC
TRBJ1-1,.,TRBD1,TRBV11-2,CASSSRFLRTGVNTEAFF,TGTGCCAGCAGCTCACGATTCCTAAGGACAGGGGTGAACACTGAAGCTTTCTTT
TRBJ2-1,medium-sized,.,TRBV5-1,CASSLFGLTGNEQFF,TGCGCCAGCAGCTTGTTCGGTCTAACGGGGAATGAGCAGTTCTTC
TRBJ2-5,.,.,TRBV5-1,CASTLGTGRSETQYF,TGCGCCAGCACTTTGGGGACGGGCCGGTCAGAGACCCAGTACTTC
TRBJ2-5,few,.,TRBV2,CASKVNRASEGTQYF,TGTGCCAGCAAGGTTAACAGGGCCTCCGAGGGGACCCAGTACTTC
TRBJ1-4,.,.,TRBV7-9,CASTYLGREKLFF,TGTGCCAGCACCTATCTCGGACGCGAAAAACTGTTTTTT
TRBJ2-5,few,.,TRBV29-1,CSVERQRTQYF,TGCAGCGTTGAGAGACAGCGGACCCAGTACTTC
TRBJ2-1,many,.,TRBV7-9,CASSLIYNEQFF,TGTGCCAGCAGTTTAATATACAATGAGCAGTTCTTC
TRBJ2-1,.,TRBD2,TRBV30,CAWSVTSGGVLTLYNEQFF,TGTGCCTGGAGTGTCACTAGCGGGGGGGTCCTAACCTTATACAATGAGCAGTTCTTC